This T cell receptor (beta chain) is drawn from a study of T cell repertoires in cytomegalovirus infection. Notes on the study in general: HLA-C-restricted CMV clonotypes gave the most frequent clonotype in two of eight donors.

V gave up 6 bases and J gave up 3 bases, with 12 bases separating them. Germline assignment: CDR1 SEHNR and CDR2 FQNEAQ (reference sequence). This CDR3 contains 14 residues. TCRdb independently ran MiXCR on the reads; one entry per CDR3 protein. Here the sample spans about 310,000 distinct CDR3 sequences, approximately 10% being singletons. Only a few counts were recorded for this clonotype. Its antigen is as yet unknown. The chain uses TRBV7-9 and TRBJ1-5; a weak D match, TRBD1 (5 bases). What was sequenced was PBMCs. The receptor was derived from a human donor in good health (CMV status not recorded). Some clones in this sample may be carry-over from other donors' samples. The CDR3 nucleotides read TGTGCCAGCAGTGTTGACAGATACAATCAGCCCCAGCATTTT. Its protein is CASSVDRYNQPQHF.